A single sample is the source of the 30 T cell receptor beta chains below, sequenced in a study of T cell responses to AZD1222 COVID-19 vaccine. Clones were read by immunoSEQ multiplex PCR, and TCRdb kept only the in-frame ones, dropping some. The repertoire holds about 94,000 clones, with around 87% as singletons. This sample comprised peripheral blood, obtained 28 days after the second AZD1222 dose. These receptor sequences come from an adult who received the AZD1222 COVID-19 vaccine.

The chain combines TRBV7-6 with TRBJ2-5, with 11 positions matching TRBD2. This CDR3 comprises 19 residues. Germline V gene lookup returns CDR1 SGHVS and CDR2 FNYEAQ. V dropped 5 bases and J dropped 3; count of bases not matched to a gene: 17. CDR3 in DNA: TGTGCCAGCAGCCCTAGAGTGGCTAGCGGGGGGCAATGGGAAGAGACCCAGTACTTC. Translation gives CASSPRVASGGQWEETQYF.

This chain links TRBV6-1 with TRBJ1-6; D gene unclear. Germline loops: CDR1 MNHNS, CDR2 SASEGT. CDR3 length: 17 amino acids. V lost 0 bases to trimming and J lost 3 bases, with 12 bases between them. Here the CDR3 reads CASSEAARTLYNSPLHF. In DNA, the CDR3 is TGTGCCAGCAGTGAAGCGGCAAGGACCCTCTATAATTCACCCCTCCACTTT.

This chain joins TRBV28 and TRBJ2-5; 12 positions agree with TRBD2. Germline V gives CDR1 MDHEN, CDR2 SYDVKM. J gave up 4 bases and V 5 bases, and 5 bases lay outside the gene matches. This CDR3 is built from 15 residues. CDR3 sequence (DNA): TGTGCCAGCAGTGCCCAGGGACTAGCGGGAGAGACCCAGTACTTC. Protein product: CASSAQGLAGETQYF.

The V gene is TRBV7-9, the J gene TRBJ2-7; TRBD1 aligns across 9 bases. The length of the CDR3 is 17 residues. With 5 bases clipped from V and 2 bases from J, the junction kept 13 bases outside the gene matches. Germline assignment: CDR1 SEHNR and CDR2 FQNEAQ (reference sequence). CDR3 amino acids: CASSQRAGTGRAYEQYF. In nucleotides, the CDR3 is TGTGCCAGCAGCCAGAGAGCCGGGACAGGGAGAGCCTACGAGCAGTACTTC.

This clone is a singleton in its sample. This rearrangement joins TRBV7-6 to TRBJ1-3, with D possibly matching TRBD1 (6 bases). Deletions cut 5 bases from V and 0 bases from J, with 11 bases between. Germline values: CDR1 SGHVS, CDR2 FNYEAQ. The CDR3 is 15 residues long. CDR3 DNA sequence: TGTGCCAGCAGCCCCGACAGGAGCTCTGGAAACACCATATATTTT. Protein product: CASSPDRSSGNTIYF.

V usage is TRBV5-1 and J usage is TRBJ1-1; 8 bases match TRBD1. The germline V gene encodes CDR1 SGHRS and CDR2 YFSETQ. The CDR3 is 18 amino acids. The V gene end was trimmed by 0 bases and the J gene end by 1 base; junction bases not matched to a gene: 11. The CDR3 coding sequence is TGCGCCAGCAGCTTGGCCACAGGACAGGGTAGAGGGAACACTGAAGCTTTCTTT. As protein: CASSLATGQGRGNTEAFF.

The V gene is TRBV6-1, the J gene TRBJ1-1, with 9 nucleotides matching TRBD1. Germline V gene data show CDR1 as MNHNS and CDR2 as SASEGT. The CDR3 loop spans 15 amino acids. The trim removed 0 bases at V and 5 bases at J, leaving 4 bases unmatched. CDR3 coding DNA: TGTGCCAGCAGTGAAGCGACAGGGGGGAAAACTGAAGCTTTCTTT. Residues: CASSEATGGKTEAFF.

The rearrangement links TRBV30 to TRBJ1-4, with D possibly TRBD1 on 6 matching bases. Germline CDR1 reads GTSNPN; CDR2 reads SVGIG (reference sequence). This CDR3 has 14 amino acids. V lost 3 bases and J 6 bases, leaving 14 bases between the germline ends. CDR3 bases: TGTGCCTGGAGACTACAGGGACCTGATGAAAAACTGTTTTTT. It specifies CAWRLQGPDEKLFF.

The gene calls are TRBV19 and TRBJ2-5; a possible D gene is TRBD2 (6 bases). Between the trimmed V and J ends, which lost 3 bases and 3 bases, there was a span of 8 bases. The CDR3 is made up of 13 amino acids. Germline V gene lookup returns CDR1 LNHDA and CDR2 SQIVND (reference sequence). This CDR3 is CASSIRREETQYF. As DNA, the CDR3 is TGTGCCAGTAGTATTAGGAGGGAAGAGACCCAGTACTTC.

The chain links TRBV28 to TRBJ1-2; possible D gene TRBD1, 6 bases. Germline CDR1 MDHEN, CDR2 SYDVKM. The V end lost 6 bases, the J end lost 6 bases, and 14 bases lay between the germline ends. This CDR3 has 13 residues. Written as DNA, the CDR3 is TGTGCCAGCAGGAACGCTGGGGGCGATGGCTACACCTTC. It codes for CASRNAGGDGYTF.

This chain joins TRBV5-4 and TRBJ2-1; D is possibly TRBD1 (7 bases). Deletions cut 4 bases from V and 7 bases from J, with 9 bases between. Germline CDR1 reads SGHNT; CDR2 reads YYREEE (reference sequence). The CDR3 covers 12 residues. The CDR3 region is CASSQGGNEQFF. The DNA for the CDR3 is TGTGCCAGCAGCCAGGGGGGAAATGAGCAGTTCTTC.

This clone came up once. The chain has TRBV12-3 or TRBV12-4 and TRBJ2-3, with TRBD2 as a possible D gene (5 bases). The CDR3 contains 13 residues. V was trimmed by 6 bases and J by 4 bases, leaving 11 bases between them. The CDR3 DNA follows: TGTGCCAGCAGCTCTAGCTTAGCAGATACGCAGTATTTT. Its translation is CASSSSLADTQYF.

The rearrangement uses TRBV7-3 and TRBJ2-1; D may correspond to TRBD1 or TRBD2 (5 bases each). Per germline, CDR1 SGHTA and CDR2 FQGTGA. V shed 6 bases and J shed 9 bases, with 12 bases lying between them. The CDR3 extends over 12 amino acids. The CDR3 spells CASRAVGAEQFF. CDR3 coding DNA: TGTGCCAGCAGAGCCGTCGGGGCTGAGCAGTTCTTC.

This clone was counted between two and nine times. CDR3 sequence (DNA): TGTGCCAGCTCTCCTGGACGGTTGGTCCAGAACACTGAAGCTTTCTTT. Amino acid sequence: CASSPGRLVQNTEAFF. This chain links TRBV18 with TRBJ1-1; unclear D gene. The V gene's germline CDR1 is KGHSH and CDR2 LQKENI. V lost 6 bases to trimming and J lost 1 base, with 18 bases between them. CDR3 length equals 16 residues.

This chain links TRBV6-5 with TRBJ1-4, with 7 bases lining up with TRBD1. V trimming: 2 bases; J trimming: 0 bases; junction bases outside the gene matches: 3. The CDR3 is 16 residues long. The V gene's germline CDR1 is MNHEY and CDR2 SVGAGI. Here the CDR3 reads CASSYGQGATNEKLFF. As DNA, the CDR3 is TGTGCCAGCAGTTACGGGCAGGGGGCAACTAATGAAAAACTGTTTTTT.

V is TRBV18 and J is TRBJ1-3, with 7 nucleotides matching TRBD1. Trimming removed 2 bases from V and 2 bases from J; junction bases left unmatched: 3. The germline V gene encodes CDR1 KGHSH and CDR2 LQKENI. The CDR3 totals 15 residues. The CDR3 sequence: CASSPKTGTGNTIYF. For the CDR3, the DNA is TGTGCCAGCTCACCAAAGACAGGGACTGGAAACACCATATATTTT.

This clone was seen only once. This sequence joins TRBV18 and TRBJ2-3, with D hard to call. In germline, CDR1 is KGHSH, CDR2 LQKENI. CDR3 length equals 14 residues. V shed 0 bases and J shed 1 base, with 5 bases lying between them. Here the CDR3 DNA reads TGTGCCAGCTCACCACCGACCCGCACAGATACGCAGTATTTT. This sequence encodes CASSPPTRTDTQYF.

V and J are TRBV30 and TRBJ1-5; D is unclear. V dropped 2 bases and J dropped 6 bases, with 11 bases sitting between them. From germline, CDR1 is GTSNPN and CDR2 SVGIG (reference sequence). The CDR3 is 13 amino acids. CDR3 sequence reads: CAWSPGFGQPQHF. As DNA, the CDR3 is TGTGCCTGGAGTCCGGGGTTTGGTCAGCCCCAGCATTTT.

CDR3 in amino acids: CASRENPGVTYEQYF. The CDR3 DNA reads TGTGCCAGCAGAGAAAATCCGGGTGTTACCTACGAGCAGTACTTC. The genes are TRBV7-2 and TRBJ2-7; D not resolved. The V and J ends lost 6 bases and 2 bases respectively, with 17 bases between them. The CDR3 contains 15 residues. CDR1 SGHTA and CDR2 FQGNSA come from the germline V gene.

This chain uses TRBV2 with TRBJ2-1; no firm D call. Germline CDR1 SNHLY, CDR2 FYNNEI. Trimming removed 6 bases from V and 10 bases from J, with 10 bases in between. This CDR3 has 11 residues. The CDR3 sequence: CASSVGREQFF. CDR3 coding DNA: TGTGCCAGCAGCGTTGGGCGGGAGCAGTTCTTC.

The rearrangement joins TRBV11-3 to TRBJ2-3; 7 bases match TRBD1. The CDR3 covers 15 residues. The ends lost 1 base at V and 6 bases at J; junction bases unmatched: 7. Per the germline V gene, CDR1 is SGHNT and CDR2 is YENEEA. The DNA for the CDR3 is TGTGCCAGCAGCTTAGGACGGGACAGCATGGATACGCAGTATTTT. Protein product: CASSLGRDSMDTQYF.

The chain employs TRBV4-1 and TRBJ2-3, with 7 bases fitting TRBD1. The junction had 9 bases not matched to a gene; V was cut back by 4 bases and J by 2 bases. The CDR3 is 16 amino acids. CDR1 and CDR2 from the germline V gene are MGHRA and YSYEKL. CDR3 loop: CASSPPTGTTTDTQYF. The DNA of the CDR3 is TGCGCCAGCAGCCCCCCGACAGGGACAACCACAGATACGCAGTATTTT.

The chain has TRBV9 and TRBJ1-3; TRBD1 matches at 7 bases. V dropped 4 bases and J dropped 2; count of bases not matched to a gene: 6. CDR1 SGDLS and CDR2 YYNGEE come from the germline V gene. The CDR3 contains 15 residues. The DNA for the CDR3 is TGTGCCAGCAGCTCTTGGACAGGAACTGGAAACACCATATATTTT. It yields the protein CASSSWTGTGNTIYF. Full variable domain (remainder filled in from reference TRBV9 and TRBJ1-3): DSGVTQTPKHLITATGQRVTLRCSPRSGDLSVYWYQQSLDQGLQFLIQYYNGEERAKGNILERFSAQQFPDLHSELNLSSLELGDSALYFCASSSWTGTGNTIYFGEGSWLTVV.

The gene calls are TRBV7-6 and TRBJ2-7; 14 bases agree with TRBD2. The junction had 3 bases not matched to a gene; V was cut back by 3 bases and J by 2 bases. In germline, CDR1 is SGHVS, CDR2 FNYEAQ. The CDR3 has 16 amino acids. The CDR3 sequence is CASSLGLAGETYEQYF. The DNA for the CDR3 is TGTGCCAGCAGCTTGGGACTAGCGGGGGAAACCTACGAGCAGTACTTC.

The chain has TRBV6-6 and TRBJ2-1; 13 nucleotides match TRBD2. This CDR3 region has 20 residues. Per the germline V gene, CDR1 is MNHNY and CDR2 is SVGAGI (reference sequence). The J segment lost 1 base and the V segment lost 5 bases, leaving 14 bases of the junction unmatched. DNA for the CDR3: TGTGCCAGCAGTCCAGCTCCCGGGACTAGCGGGGCCCTATCCTACAATGAGCAGTTCTTC. This gives the protein CASSPAPGTSGALSYNEQFF.

The V gene is TRBV3-1 (or the pseudogene TRBV3-2), the J gene TRBJ1-2; D uncertain. The CDR3 runs to 15 residues. Trimming took 1 base from V and 0 from J, leaving 9 bases between them. From germline, CDR1 is LGHDT and CDR2 YNNKEL (reference sequence). This CDR3 is CASSQGRNPNYGYTF. CDR3 DNA sequence: TGTGCCAGCAGCCAAGGTCGTAATCCTAACTATGGCTACACCTTC.

The V gene is TRBV20-1, the J gene TRBJ2-7; 7 bases agree with TRBD2. Germline CDR1 is DFQATT and CDR2 is SNEGSKA (reference sequence). The trim removed 5 bases at V and 4 bases at J, leaving 2 bases unmatched. The CDR3 extends over 11 amino acids. The CDR3 is CSAGGEYEQYF. The CDR3 region has the DNA TGCAGTGCTGGGGGGGAATACGAGCAGTACTTC.

The V and J genes are TRBV19 and TRBJ1-4, with a weak D call TRBD1 (6 bases). Trimming stripped 11 bases from V and 1 base from J, with 8 bases between. The CDR3 consists of 12 residues. Germline V CDR1 and CDR2: LNHDA, SQIVND (reference sequence). CDR3 sequence reads: CAAQGTNEKLFF. The CDR3, as DNA: TGTGCCGCACAGGGAACTAATGAAAAACTGTTTTTT.

The chain couples TRBV2 to TRBJ2-6; no clear D gene. CDR3 length equals 14 residues. The germline gives CDR1 SNHLY, CDR2 FYNNEI. V was cut by 4 bases and J by 4 bases, with 8 bases left in between. The CDR3 coding sequence is TGTGCCAGCAGTGGGAGTGTCGGGGCCAACGTCCTGACTTTC. Protein sequence: CASSGSVGANVLTF.

The chain carries TRBV29-1 and TRBJ1-4, with D hard to call. The germline CDR1 and CDR2 sequences are SQVTM and ANQGSEA. The V end was cut by 7 bases, the J end by 5 bases, with 5 bases between. The CDR3 runs to 10 residues. CDR3 region: CSAGNEKLFF. The CDR3 region has the DNA TGCAGCGCCGGCAATGAAAAACTGTTTTTT. Full variable domain (rest looked up from reference TRBV29-1 and TRBJ1-4): SAVISQKPSRDICQRGTSLTIQCQVDSQVTMMFWYRQQPGQSLTLIATANQGSEATYESGFVIDKFPISRPNLTFSTLTVSNMSPEDSSIYLCSAGNEKLFFGSGTQLSVL.